This paragraph reports one T cell receptor beta chain. Its antigen specificity is not known. No clone much larger than this one lies a single base away; base qualities are absent. The data are from a study of cytomegalovirus exposure and HLA in healthy donors listed by TCRdb under 2017. About the full investigation: In an earlier analysis of under 600 of the donors, about 270 Gb of sequence data and just under 120 million unique TCR beta sequences from about 190 million T cells were reported. The study aimed to test whether signatures of past pathogen exposure could be identified by cataloging public T cell receptors. The study profiled the T cell repertoires of some 610 subjects by immunosequencing and related them to cytomegalovirus serostatus. An early release that covered several hundred HLA-typed donors contained about 300 gigabases of sequencing data and 70 million to 100 million unique TCR sequences. Every discovery cohort repertoire had been produced on one sequencing platform. Among around 400 genotyped donors of the cohort, an average of around 250,000 unique TCR beta nucleotide sequences was sequenced per donor, of which 15% to 20% were non-productive. Rather than drawing on any new phenotypic data, the later analysis identified candidate immune exposures from TCR beta sequences and the way those sequences occurred across donors. The number of typed donors differed by locus: about 620-640 for A, B, C, DRB1 and DQB1; some 500 for DQA1; 606 for DPA1; and roughly 490 for DPB1. Alongside the repertoire data, information on donor age, sex, ethnicity and CMV serostatus was compiled. A later analysis re-examined previously published TCR beta repertoires from around 670 donors and added high-resolution HLA genotyping to investigate patterns of TCR occurrence. In a later genetic analysis, genome-wide SNP genotypes for about 55% of the roughly 670 donors were used, and that subset was treated as a discovery cohort. Class I and class II HLA loci were covered by the typing at four-digit resolution. Of the 300 to 500 genotyped donors, 75% to 85% were placed in the genetic ancestry cluster associated with self-reported Caucasian donors. About 5 DR-DQ haplotypes were handled as single units for association and clustering, since linkage in the cohort was strong. To decide whether each TCR beta V gene segment behaved as functional or pseudogenic, an earlier analysis of approximately 620 of the donors relied on high-throughput TCR beta sequencing. The study combined high-throughput TCR immunosequencing, statistical association of individual TCRs with disease status, and machine learning to predict cytomegalovirus infection status. A separate validation cohort of 100 to 150 different subjects was used in addition to the 666-subject first cohort. Study-wide conclusions, independent of this receptor: According to a later analysis, parvovirus B19, influenza, CMV and Epstein-Barr virus appeared linked to several top co-occurrence clusters. HLA typing was unavailable for some donors at each locus, so association tests used only the typed subset. In both the original and validation cohorts, the classifier was reported to diagnose cytomegalovirus status with high specificity and sensitivity. In the study, some 160 TCR beta chains were listed as associated with cytomegalovirus. Only TCR beta chains were sequenced in this cohort, and the absence of alpha or paired-chain data limited detectable features. Correlated functional status among segregating V segments might reflect linkage disequilibrium, but an unknown experimental factor could not be ruled out. A further reported finding was that TCR beta sequences accurately predicted the HLA-A and HLA-B alleles for most subjects in the first cohort. Most TCR sequences were observed very rarely across donors, whereas some public TCRs were present in many individuals. In an earlier analysis of more than 500 of the donors, most TCR beta V segments appeared in productive rearrangements about 90% or about 30% of the time, broadly matching IMGT annotations. In a later analysis, the rate of TCR association differed among HLA loci, with DRB1 alleles having the most associated TCRs and HLA-C alleles having the fewest. The authors suggested that the approach could potentially be generalized to other disease states and immunological phenotypes. A later analysis found that most CMV-associated TCR beta chains appeared HLA-restricted, with HLA associations seemingly driven largely by CMV exposure. The earlier analysis of 587 of the donors excluded approximately 17 rarely observed V segments, including chromosome 9 orphons, because counts were too low. The presence/absence analyses assumed that sequencing depth was roughly uniform across donors, and that assumption may not be true. A later analysis found that HLA-associated TCR beta chains were more clonally expanded and had lower generation probabilities than equally common non-associated chains. Specific HLA alleles were associated with about 17,000 TCR beta sequences at a false discovery rate of 0.05 in a later analysis. Compared with the approximately 700-donor mean, donors in an Asian-associated ancestry cluster had fewer N-insertions in productive TCRs, according to a later genetic analysis. A group of highly shared sequence variants was considered likely to be a technical artifact of the sequencing pipeline. When HLA alleles, especially DR and DQ, strongly co-occurred, attributing TCR associations to individual alleles was difficult. The 87-base-pair reads could not distinguish some IMGT-functional V segments, including TRBV6-2 and TRBV6-3, so those segments were excluded. In vitro tests confirmed that a few of the cytomegalovirus-associated TCR beta chains recognize cytomegalovirus antigens. CMV serostatus was the only immune exposure information available for the cohort. In a later genetic analysis, a missense DCLRE1C variant was associated with V-gene and J-gene trimming of TCR beta chains, and the association was replicated in an independent cohort.

The CDR3 has 16 amino acids, counting the end cysteine and phenylalanine. CDR3 DNA is the only sequence kept; it has 48 bases, read in frame from the first base. In the germline V gene, CDR1 corresponds to LGHNA and CDR2 to YSLEER. Germline trimming amounts to 0 bases on V and 4 bases on J, with 3 as the count of junction bases outside the gene matches. In total, approximately 610 healthy bone marrow donors made up the cohort. At the time of sampling, all cohort members were nominally healthy, though unrecorded immune exposures were likely present. The donor tested CMV seropositive, placing the donor among the roughly 300 seropositive members of the cohort. Each donor provided a peripheral blood sample, and peripheral blood mononuclear cells were used for TCR beta sequencing. Genomic DNA extraction from the blood cell samples was performed with the Qiagen DNeasy Blood Extraction Kit. The library was built by means of the immunoSEQ multiplex PCR assay. For the multiplex PCR, a mixture combining 60 forward primers for TCR Vbeta segments and 13 reverse primers for TCR Jbeta segments was used. The CDR3 region of rearranged TCR beta genes was amplified from genomic DNA by a multiplex PCR assay. On the Illumina HiSeq System, the amplified TCR beta libraries were sequenced as 87-base-pair reads. Per the source publication's procedure: A later analysis tallied 70 million to 100 million unique TCR beta chains across the 700 or so repertoires, and about 10 million of those chains were shared by two or more donors. Raw reads were error-corrected and collapsed into unique sequences with a nearest-neighbor algorithm that merged closely related sequences to remove PCR and sequencing errors. V, D and J gene segments were assigned by aligning CDR3 sequences to IMGT reference sequences. For a sequence to be retained, a match of at least six nucleotides to both a V gene segment and a J gene segment was required. A rearrangement was called productive if the CDR3 had no stop codons and remained in frame with V and J, and every other rearrangement was called non-productive. CDR3 was defined by IMGT convention, running from the second conserved V-encoded cysteine to the conserved J-encoded phenylalanine. The earlier analysis of 550 to 650 of the donors excluded any sequence lacking an unambiguous match to a single V gene segment. In an earlier analysis of several hundred of the donors, V segments were called functional above 56.7% productive rearrangements and were called segregating when the between-donor standard deviation exceeded 5%. A statistical classification framework was developed to diagnose cytomegalovirus status using the catalog of TCR beta chain sequences. In a later analysis, V and J genes were assigned by comparing TCR nucleotide sequences against IMGT/GENE-DB human TR gene sequences. In a later analysis, CDR3 sequences and most-parsimonious VDJ recombination scenarios were assigned using the TCRdist pipeline. In a later analysis, every TCR beta chain was defined by the combination of its CDR3 amino acid sequence and its V-gene family, and reads without a unique V-gene family were dropped. In a later analysis, 450 to 600 highly shared, low-generation-probability nucleotide sequences were removed to address suspected cross-contamination and a sequencing artifact. For each public chain, a later analysis derived a clonal expansion index from normalized ranks of inferred template counts within each repertoire. Generation probabilities in a later analysis came from a VDJ recombination model fitted to out-of-frame rearrangements, and those results were checked against IGoR. In a later analysis, hypergeometric tests were used to score TCR-TCR, TCR-HLA and TCR-CMV co-occurrence, with a repertoire-size bias correction applied to TCR pairs. To estimate false discovery rates, a later analysis permuted the HLA or CMV assignments 20 times. A later analysis grouped co-occurring TCRs with DBSCAN, adding TCRdist sequence similarity when clustering within HLA-allele-positive subsets. Repertoires with fewer than 30,000 or more than 120,000 public chains were left out of co-occurrence clustering, as were a handful of repertoires with anomalous nucleotide sharing. The clones in this table, taken by TCRdb from immuneACCESS, are in-frame only. Not every clone is retained; where verified, under half of the shortfall comes from an unresolved V gene, and the cause of the rest is unknown. V, J and clone size are those of that table, while D and trimming were read from the DNA. The sample data list around 130,000 clones, and 82% of these were observed just once. Approximately 10% of the sample is taken by the ten largest.

Here the chain combines TRBV4-3 and TRBJ2-1; 10 of the junction bases match TRBD2. Sample: PBMCs. The sequence derives from a male donor in good health and CMV-seropositive. The DNA sequence is given as TGCGCCAGCAGCCAAGATTGGACTAGCGGATACAATGAGCAGTTCTTC. Its protein is CASSQDWTSGYNEQFF.